Given below is one T cell receptor (beta chain) in context. In its sample, this clonotype was seen many times. Its antigen target is currently unknown. Within one base of it there is no much larger clone, and no base qualities were kept. The sample belongs to a study of regulatory T cells in long-lasting Graves disease (dated by TCRdb to the early 2020s). A note on the overall study: Newly diagnosed Graves' disease patients had taken antithyroid drugs for less than 3 months. The study was conducted in China and was registered as a clinical trial. A total of around 35 samples were covered by TCR sequencing, comprising approximately 13 persistent and about 20 newly diagnosed Graves' disease patients. Persistent Graves' disease patients were compared with newly diagnosed Graves' disease patients by peripheral blood TCR sequencing and RNA sequencing. General study outcomes and caveats: Persistent disease showed preferential use of TRBV28, TRBJ1-2 and TRBJ2-5, whereas newly diagnosed disease favored TRBV20-1 and TRBJ2-1. Persistent Graves' disease patients showed lower TCR Shannon entropy and fewer highly expanded clones than newly diagnosed patients, suggesting clonal expansion. The authors acknowledged the small sample size as a limitation that may reduce accuracy. Sequencing and analysis were limited to the TCR beta chain. Persistent patients shared more public clonotypes among themselves (around 2,700) than newly diagnosed patients did (roughly 910). The study examined only peripheral blood because the primary lesion, thyroid tissue, could not be accessed.

Libraries were constructed by multiplex PCR. Sequenced using an Illumina HiSeq 4000. iRepertoire HTBI primers and Arm-PCR amplification of CDR3 regions were used to construct TCR beta libraries. Before sequencing, the PCR products went through gel purification. Processing in the source paper ran as follows. A total of around 59 TRBV and under 15 TRBJ segments were identified across samples and were used for gene usage analysis of CDR3 amino acid clonotypes. COPE and FqMerger were used to merge filtered high-quality paired reads into contigs. Contigs were aligned with BLAST to IMGT TRBV, TRBD and TRBJ reference genes, and CDR3 was defined per IMGT. Any clonotype with a frequency above 0.1% was counted as a highly expanded clone. Shannon entropy served as the measure of repertoire diversity, while the Gini coefficient captured V-J evenness. A clonotype found in more than one individual was treated as public. TCRdb reanalyzed the raw reads on its own, using fastp at Q25 for trimming and MiXCR for clone calling, and kept in-frame beta chains. For every CDR3 protein sequence, its rows merge into one entry that carries the most common genes and DNA. In this record, the V and J calls reflect TCRdb's handling and not the investigators' own analysis. This sample holds more than 300,000 distinct CDR3 sequences; around 15% were observed only once. The top ten hold approximately 21% of the sample.

According to the study, the label for this sample's time point signals: newly diagnosed GD, antithyroid drugs for less than 3 months. For both TCR sequencing and RNA sequencing, RNA was extracted from PBMCs in TRIzol. The diagnosis of Graves' disease was made according to American Thyroid Association guidelines. Patients for the study were recruited at an endocrinology department in Xi'an, China. From each patient, approximately 10 milliliters of peripheral blood was collected into an EDTA anticoagulant tube. PBMCs were isolated by Ficoll Paque Plus density gradient separation without further T cell sorting. RNA quality was checked with an Agilent 2100 Bioanalyzer and agarose gel, and concentration with a NanoDrop 2000. V has 3 bases trimmed and J has 3 bases trimmed; junction bases matching no gene number 11. The germline V gene provides CDR1 SGDLS and CDR2 YYNGEE. From the cysteine up to the phenylalanine, the CDR3 has a length of 18 residues. Only the CDR3 region is kept as DNA, spanning 54 bases read in frame from base 1.

The receptor's source is a female donor with Graves disease. Source: peripheral blood mononuclear cells (PBMCs), taken at new diagnosis, from a patient treated with antithyroid drugs. The V and J segments used are TRBV9 and TRBJ2-6; TRBD1 agrees with 8 junctional bases. The CDR3 corresponds to CASSERTGSRGGANVLTF. The DNA sequence follows: TGTGCCAGCAGCGAACGGACAGGGTCAAGGGGTGGGGCCAACGTCCTGACTTTC.